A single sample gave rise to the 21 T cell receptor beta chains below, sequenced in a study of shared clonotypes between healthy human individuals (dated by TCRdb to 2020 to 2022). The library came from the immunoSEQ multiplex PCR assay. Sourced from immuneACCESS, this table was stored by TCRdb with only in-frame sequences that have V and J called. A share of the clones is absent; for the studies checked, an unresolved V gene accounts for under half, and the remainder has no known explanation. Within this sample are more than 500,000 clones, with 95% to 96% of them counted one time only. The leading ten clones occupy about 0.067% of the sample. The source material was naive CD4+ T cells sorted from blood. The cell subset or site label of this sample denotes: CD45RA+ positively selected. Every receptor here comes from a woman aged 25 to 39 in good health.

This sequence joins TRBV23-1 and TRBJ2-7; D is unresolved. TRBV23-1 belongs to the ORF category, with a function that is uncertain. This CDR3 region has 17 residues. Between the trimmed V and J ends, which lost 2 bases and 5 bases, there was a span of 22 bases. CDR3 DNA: TGCGCCAGCAGTCAACTCCCCGGGCCTCACTCAAGCCACGAGCAGTACTTC. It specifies CASSQLPGPHSSHEQYF.

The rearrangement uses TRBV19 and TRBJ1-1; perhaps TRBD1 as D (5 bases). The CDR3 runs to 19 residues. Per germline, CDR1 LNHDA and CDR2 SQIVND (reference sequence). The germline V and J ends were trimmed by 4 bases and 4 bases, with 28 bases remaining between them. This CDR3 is CASSSPIWGPPRSGTEAFF. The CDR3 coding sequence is TGTGCCAGTAGTAGTCCCATCTGGGGACCCCCGCGATCGGGCACTGAAGCTTTCTTT.

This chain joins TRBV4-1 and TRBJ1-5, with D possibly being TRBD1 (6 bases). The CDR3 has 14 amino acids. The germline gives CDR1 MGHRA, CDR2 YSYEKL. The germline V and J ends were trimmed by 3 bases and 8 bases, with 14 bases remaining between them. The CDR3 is CASSQTGFGEPQHF. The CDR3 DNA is TGCGCCAGCAGCCAGACAGGCTTTGGGGAGCCCCAGCATTTT.

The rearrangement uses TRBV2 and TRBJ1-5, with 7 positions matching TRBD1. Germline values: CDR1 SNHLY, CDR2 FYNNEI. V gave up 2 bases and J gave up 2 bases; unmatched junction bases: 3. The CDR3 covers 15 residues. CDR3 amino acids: CASSERGRGNQPQHF. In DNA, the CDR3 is TGTGCCAGCAGTGAAAGGGGGCGCGGCAATCAGCCCCAGCATTTT.

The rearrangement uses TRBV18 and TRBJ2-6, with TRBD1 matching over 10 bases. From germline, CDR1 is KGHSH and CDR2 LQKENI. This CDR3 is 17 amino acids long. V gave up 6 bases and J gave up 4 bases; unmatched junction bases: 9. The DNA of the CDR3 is TGTGCCAGCTCCGACCGGACAGGGGGGGACGGGGCCAACGTCCTGACTTTC. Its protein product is CASSDRTGGDGANVLTF.

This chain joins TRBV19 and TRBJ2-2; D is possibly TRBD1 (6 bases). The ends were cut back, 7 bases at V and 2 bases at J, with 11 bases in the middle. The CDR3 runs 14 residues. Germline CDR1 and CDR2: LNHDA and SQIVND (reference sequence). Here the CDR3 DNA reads TGTGCCAGTAAAATGACAGGCAACACCGGGGAGCTGTTTTTT. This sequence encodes CASKMTGNTGELFF.

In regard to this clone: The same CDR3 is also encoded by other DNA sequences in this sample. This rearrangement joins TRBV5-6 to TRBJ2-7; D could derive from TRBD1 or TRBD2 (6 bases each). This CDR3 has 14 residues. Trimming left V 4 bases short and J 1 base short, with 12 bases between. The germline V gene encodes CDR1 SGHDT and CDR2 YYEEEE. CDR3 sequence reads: CASSHRGPSYEQYF. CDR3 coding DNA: TGTGCCAGCAGCCACCGGGGGCCGTCCTACGAGCAGTACTTC.

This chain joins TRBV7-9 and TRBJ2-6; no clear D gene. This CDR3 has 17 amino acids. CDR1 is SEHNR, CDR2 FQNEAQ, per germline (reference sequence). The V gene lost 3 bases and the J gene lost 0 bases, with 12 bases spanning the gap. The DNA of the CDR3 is TGTGCCAGCAGCTTCGTCTGGGATTACTCTGGGGCCAACGTCCTGACTTTC. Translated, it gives CASSFVWDYSGANVLTF.

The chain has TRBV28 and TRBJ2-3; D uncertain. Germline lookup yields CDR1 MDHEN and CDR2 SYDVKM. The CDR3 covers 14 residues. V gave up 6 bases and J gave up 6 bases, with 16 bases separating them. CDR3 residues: CASSQSAFWDTQYF. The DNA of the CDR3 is TGTGCCAGCAGCCAGTCCGCGTTCTGGGATACGCAGTATTTT.

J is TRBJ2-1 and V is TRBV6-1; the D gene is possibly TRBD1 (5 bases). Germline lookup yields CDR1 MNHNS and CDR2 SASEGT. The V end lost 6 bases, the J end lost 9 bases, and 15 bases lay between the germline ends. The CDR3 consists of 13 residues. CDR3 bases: TGTGCCAGCAGGTGGGGCCTCCGCGTTGAGCAGTTCTTC. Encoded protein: CASRWGLRVEQFF.

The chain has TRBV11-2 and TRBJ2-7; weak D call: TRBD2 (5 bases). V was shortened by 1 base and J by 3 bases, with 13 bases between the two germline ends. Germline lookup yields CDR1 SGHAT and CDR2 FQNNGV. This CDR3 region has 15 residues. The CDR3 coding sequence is TGTGCCAGCAGCTTAGTTCTTTCGGGATACTACGAGCAGTACTTC. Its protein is CASSLVLSGYYEQYF.

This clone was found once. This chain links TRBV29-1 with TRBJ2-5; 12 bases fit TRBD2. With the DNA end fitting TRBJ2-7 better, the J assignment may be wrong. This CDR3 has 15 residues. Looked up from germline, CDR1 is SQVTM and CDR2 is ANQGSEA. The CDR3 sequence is CSAQRLAGAVYEQYF. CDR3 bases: TGCAGCGCCCAGCGACTAGCGGGAGCCGTTTACGAGCAGTACTTC.

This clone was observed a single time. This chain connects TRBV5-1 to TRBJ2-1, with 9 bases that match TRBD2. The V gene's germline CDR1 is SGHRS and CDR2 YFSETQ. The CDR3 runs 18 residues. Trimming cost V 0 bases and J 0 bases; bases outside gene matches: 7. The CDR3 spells CASSLVPSGASSYNEQFF. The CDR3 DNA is TGCGCCAGCAGCTTGGTTCCTAGCGGGGCCAGCTCCTACAATGAGCAGTTCTTC.

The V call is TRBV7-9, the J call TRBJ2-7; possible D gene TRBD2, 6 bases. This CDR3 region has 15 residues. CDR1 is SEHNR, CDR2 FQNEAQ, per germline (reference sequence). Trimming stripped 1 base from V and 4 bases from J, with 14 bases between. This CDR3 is CASSLVGGKGYEQYF. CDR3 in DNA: TGTGCCAGCAGCTTAGTCGGCGGGAAAGGGTACGAGCAGTACTTC.

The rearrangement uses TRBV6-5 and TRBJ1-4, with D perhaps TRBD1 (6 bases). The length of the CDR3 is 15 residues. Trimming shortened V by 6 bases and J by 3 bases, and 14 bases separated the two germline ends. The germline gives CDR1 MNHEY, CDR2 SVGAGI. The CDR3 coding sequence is TGTGCCAGCAGGGAGGCAGGGGTAGCTAATGAAAAACTGTTTTTT. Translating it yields CASREAGVANEKLFF.

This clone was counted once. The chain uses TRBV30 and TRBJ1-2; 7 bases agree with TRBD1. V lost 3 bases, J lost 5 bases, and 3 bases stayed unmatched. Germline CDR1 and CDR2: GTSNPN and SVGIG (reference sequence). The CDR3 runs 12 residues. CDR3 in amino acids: CAWRGQTYGYTF. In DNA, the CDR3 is TGTGCCTGGAGGGGACAGACGTATGGCTACACCTTC. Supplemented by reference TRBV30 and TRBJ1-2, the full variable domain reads SQTIHQWPATLVQPVGSPLSLECTVEGTSNPNLYWYRQAAGRGLQLLFYSVGIGQISSEVPQNLSASRPQDRQFILSSKKLLLSDSGFYLCAWRGQTYGYTFGSGTRLTVV.

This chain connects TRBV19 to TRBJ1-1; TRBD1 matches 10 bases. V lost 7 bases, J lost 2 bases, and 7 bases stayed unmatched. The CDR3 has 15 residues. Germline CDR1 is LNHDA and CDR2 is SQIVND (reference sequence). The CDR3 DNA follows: TGTGCCAGTACCCCAGGGGACAGGGGAAACACTGAAGCTTTCTTT. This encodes CASTPGDRGNTEAFF.

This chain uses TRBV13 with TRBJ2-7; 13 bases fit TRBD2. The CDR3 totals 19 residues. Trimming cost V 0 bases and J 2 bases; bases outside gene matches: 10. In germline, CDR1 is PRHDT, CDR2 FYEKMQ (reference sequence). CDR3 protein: CASSLGHRTSGRGPYEQYF. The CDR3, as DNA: TGTGCCAGCAGCTTAGGCCATCGGACTAGCGGGAGAGGGCCCTACGAGCAGTACTTC.

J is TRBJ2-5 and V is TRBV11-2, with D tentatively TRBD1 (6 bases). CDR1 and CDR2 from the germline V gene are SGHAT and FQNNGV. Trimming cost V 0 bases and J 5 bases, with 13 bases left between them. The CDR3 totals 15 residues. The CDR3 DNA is TGTGCCAGCAGCTTAGATCAGGGGAGTCATGAGACCCAGTACTTC. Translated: CASSLDQGSHETQYF.

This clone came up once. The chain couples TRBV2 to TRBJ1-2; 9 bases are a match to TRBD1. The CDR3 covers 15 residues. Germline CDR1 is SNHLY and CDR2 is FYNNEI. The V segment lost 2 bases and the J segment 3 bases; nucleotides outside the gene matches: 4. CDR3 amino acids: CASSETGQGDYGYTF. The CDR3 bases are TGTGCCAGCAGTGAAACGGGACAGGGAGACTATGGCTACACCTTC. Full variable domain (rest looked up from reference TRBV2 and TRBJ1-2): EPEVTQTPSHQVTQMGQEVILRCVPISNHLYFYWYRQILGQKVEFLVSFYNNEISEKSEIFDDQFSVERPDGSNFTLKIRSTKLEDSAMYFCASSETGQGDYGYTFGSGTRLTVV.

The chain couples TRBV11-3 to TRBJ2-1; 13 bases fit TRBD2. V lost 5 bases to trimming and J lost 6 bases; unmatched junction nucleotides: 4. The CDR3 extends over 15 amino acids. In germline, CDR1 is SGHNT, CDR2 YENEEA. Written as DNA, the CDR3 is TGTGCCAGCAGCCGAGGACTAGCGGGGGTCAATGAGCAGTTCTTC. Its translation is CASSRGLAGVNEQFF.